The 27 T cell receptor beta chains given below trace back to one sample, sequenced in a study of blood T cell repertoires in COVID-19. Sequencing was performed with immunoSEQ multiplex PCR; in TCRdb, only in-frame clones are kept and a portion is missing. The data show 450,000 to 500,000 clones, about 90% seen once. Sequencing input: PBMCs or T cells enriched from blood (not recorded which). These receptor sequences come from a young woman who had recovered from COVID-19.

This clone was observed a handful of times. V gene TRBV10-3 combines with J gene TRBJ1-3; tentative D call: TRBD1 (5 bases). The CDR3 totals 11 residues. V lost 11 bases and J lost 9, with 14 bases in between. Per the germline V gene, CDR1 is ENHRY and CDR2 is SYGVKD. This CDR3 is CAAGGKSTIYF. DNA of the CDR3: TGTGCCGCCGGGGGGAAGAGCACCATATATTTT.

The chain recombines TRBV7-3 with TRBJ1-2, with D perhaps matching TRBD1 (5 bases). CDR1 SGHTA and CDR2 FQGTGA come from the germline V gene. With 5 bases removed from V and 2 bases from J, the gap between germline ends came to 12 bases. The CDR3 has 14 amino acids. The chain's CDR3 is CASSGSAGNYGYTF. Written as DNA, the CDR3 is TGTGCCAGCAGCGGTTCGGCAGGGAACTATGGCTACACCTTC. Full variable domain (outside the CDR3, taken from reference TRBV7-3 and TRBJ1-2): GAGVSQTPSNKVTEKGKYVELRCDPISGHTALYWYRQSLGQGPEFLIYFQGTGAADDSGLPNDRFFAVRPEGSVSTLKIQRTERGDSAVYLCASSGSAGNYGYTFGSGTRLTVV.

V is TRBV4-1 and J is TRBJ1-5; D is perhaps TRBD1 (6 bases). This CDR3 has 16 residues. The V and J ends lost 0 bases and 2 bases respectively, with 11 bases between them. The V gene's germline CDR1 is MGHRA and CDR2 YSYEKL. CDR3 sequence (DNA): TGCGCCAGCAGCCAAGATCAGGGGAAGGGCAATCAGCCCCAGCATTTT. This codes for CASSQDQGKGNQPQHF.

The chain has TRBV27 and TRBJ2-7; 10 nucleotides agree with TRBD2. CDR1 is MNHEY and CDR2 is SMNVEV in the germline V gene (reference sequence). V lost 2 bases and J lost 7; bases outside the gene matches: 5. This CDR3 spans 14 amino acids. Here the CDR3 reads CASSLVAGGGEQYF. CDR3 coding DNA: TGTGCCAGCAGTTTAGTAGCGGGGGGAGGGGAGCAGTACTTC.

This chain connects TRBV5-4 to TRBJ1-2; 8 bases agree with TRBD1. CDR3 length: 14 amino acids. Germline V gene lookup returns CDR1 SGHNT and CDR2 YYREEE (reference sequence). J was trimmed by 7 bases and V by 4 bases; bases with no gene match: 9. The CDR3, as DNA: TGTGCCAGCAGCATAATTCAGGGGGCGGTTGGCTACACCTTC. It translates to CASSIIQGAVGYTF.

V is TRBV7-2 and J is TRBJ2-2; 7 bases are a match to TRBD2. Per the germline V gene, CDR1 is SGHTA and CDR2 is FQGNSA. Germline trimming cut 0 bases from V and 10 bases from J; bases unmatched to any gene: 8. This CDR3 has 15 amino acids. Written as DNA, the CDR3 is TGTGCCAGCAGCTTAGCAACCGCGGGGAGGGAGGAGCTGTTTTTT. It yields the protein CASSLATAGREELFF.

The chain recombines TRBV5-5 with TRBJ1-5; D not certain. This CDR3 has 16 residues. Trimming stripped 2 bases from V and 6 bases from J, with 18 bases between. Germline assignment: CDR1 SGHKS and CDR2 YYEKEE (reference sequence). The CDR3 spells CASSFAWEAQIQPQHF. CDR3 nucleotides: TGTGCCAGCAGCTTCGCGTGGGAGGCCCAAATTCAGCCCCAGCATTTT.

This clone has only one observation. The V call is TRBV28, the J call TRBJ1-5, with D tentatively TRBD1 (6 bases). The CDR3 covers 20 residues. Trimming took 8 bases from V and 2 from J, leaving 31 bases between them. Germline V gene sequence: CDR1 MDHEN, CDR2 SYDVKM. DNA for the CDR3: TGTGCCAGCTCTATGTCGGACAGCGATTTTTTTGGGATTGGCAATCAGCCCCAGCATTTT. Its translation: CASSMSDSDFFGIGNQPQHF.

This clone was seen a single time. The J gene is TRBJ1-5, the V gene TRBV2; 10 positions match TRBD1. CDR3 length equals 14 residues. The J segment lost 4 bases and the V segment lost 6 bases, leaving 3 bases of the junction unmatched. Germline loops: CDR1 SNHLY, CDR2 FYNNEI. In DNA form, the CDR3 reads TGTGCCAGCAGGACAGGGGGCGGAAATCAGCCCCAGCATTTT. Amino acid sequence: CASRTGGGNQPQHF.

The V gene is TRBV5-6, the J gene TRBJ2-7, with no clear D. Germline CDR1 SGHDT, CDR2 YYEEEE. The V gene lost 4 bases and the J gene lost 0 bases, with 17 bases spanning the gap. This CDR3 has 16 residues. The CDR3: CASSAAQELLSYEQYF. The DNA for the CDR3 is TGTGCCAGCAGCGCCGCTCAGGAATTACTCTCCTACGAGCAGTACTTC.

The CDR3 nucleotides are TGCGCCAGCAGCTTGGCACCCGGGACAGGGGTTGGCGAGACCCAGTACTTC. Translation: CASSLAPGTGVGETQYF. The V gene is TRBV5-1, the J gene TRBJ2-5; 10 positions agree with TRBD1. J gave up 5 bases and V 0 bases, and 10 bases lay outside the gene matches. Germline CDR1 reads SGHRS; CDR2 reads YFSETQ. The CDR3 contains 17 residues. Full variable domain (remainder filled in from reference TRBV5-1 and TRBJ2-5): KAGVTQTPRYLIKTRGQQVTLSCSPISGHRSVSWYQQTPGQGLQFLFEYFSETQRNKGNFPGRFSGRQFSNSRSEMNVSTLELGDSALYLCASSLAPGTGVGETQYFGPGTRLLVL.

The chain recombines TRBV5-1 with TRBJ2-3; 8 bases agree with TRBD1. The CDR3 loop spans 14 amino acids. The junction had 3 bases not matched to a gene; V was cut back by 1 base and J by 5 bases. Per the germline V gene, CDR1 is SGHRS and CDR2 is YFSETQ. The CDR3 sequence is CASSLRTGQDTQYF. CDR3 DNA: TGCGCCAGCAGCTTGAGGACAGGGCAAGATACGCAGTATTTT. The complete variable domain, with remaining parts taken from reference TRBV5-1 and TRBJ2-3, reads KAGVTQTPRYLIKTRGQQVTLSCSPISGHRSVSWYQQTPGQGLQFLFEYFSETQRNKGNFPGRFSGRQFSNSRSEMNVSTLELGDSALYLCASSLRTGQDTQYFGPGTRLTVL.

The chain combines TRBV7-9 with TRBJ1-2; 10 positions agree with TRBD1. Unmatched junction bases numbered 2, after V lost 4 bases and J lost 3 bases. This CDR3 is built from 14 residues. The germline V gene encodes CDR1 SEHNR and CDR2 FQNEAQ (reference sequence). The CDR3 DNA reads as TGTGCCAGCAGCTGGGGGACAGGGGACTATGGCTACACCTTC. Protein product: CASSWGTGDYGYTF.

The chain couples TRBV6-5 to TRBJ1-1, with D tentatively TRBD1 (5 bases). CDR1 MNHEY and CDR2 SVGAGI come from the germline V gene. The CDR3 consists of 13 residues. Trimming left V 6 bases short and J 3 bases short, with 11 bases between. CDR3 coding DNA: TGTGCCAGCAGCCAAAACAGGTACACTGAAGCTTTCTTT. Encoded protein: CASSQNRYTEAFF.

In the case of this clone: Distinct nucleotide sequences in the sample also encode this CDR3. The CDR3 DNA reads as TGTGCCAGTAGTATCGGGGGATCCTACGAGCAGTACTTC. Amino acids: CASSIGGSYEQYF. V is TRBV19 and J is TRBJ2-7; D is possibly TRBD2 (6 bases). From germline, CDR1 is LNHDA and CDR2 SQIVND (reference sequence). The CDR3 length is 13 residues. V was cut by 3 bases and J by 1 base, with 7 bases left in between.

The chain joins TRBV7-9 to TRBJ1-4; TRBD1 aligns across 7 bases. CDR1 and CDR2 (germline): SEHNR, FQNEAQ (reference sequence). The CDR3 length is 14 residues. The trim removed 5 bases at V and 6 bases at J, leaving 6 bases unmatched. In nucleotides, the CDR3 is TGTGCCAGCAGCCTCGCAGGGGGGCATGAAAAACTGTTTTTT. It is translated as CASSLAGGHEKLFF.

The gene calls are TRBV7-2 and TRBJ2-5, with TRBD2 matching 8 bases. The length of the CDR3 is 16 residues. Germline CDR1 and CDR2: SGHTA and FQGNSA. V was pared by 5 bases and J by 5 bases, with 13 bases of the junction left unmatched. CDR3 sequence: CASSPPGASGLETQYF. The DNA of the CDR3 is TGTGCCAGCAGCCCCCCGGGGGCTAGCGGGTTGGAGACCCAGTACTTC. Together with reference TRBV7-2 and TRBJ2-5, the CDR3 gives the full variable domain: GAGVSQSPSNKVTEKGKDVELRCDPISGHTALYWYRQSLGQGLEFLIYFQGNSAPDKSGLPSDRFSAERTGGSVSTLTIQRTQQEDSAVYLCASSPPGASGLETQYFGPGTRLLVL.

The V and J genes are TRBV29-1 and TRBJ2-5, with D possibly TRBD1 on 6 matching bases. This CDR3 comprises 13 residues. Germline V gene data show CDR1 as SQVTM and CDR2 as ANQGSEA. The ends were cut back, 5 bases at V and 8 bases at J, with 18 bases in the middle. DNA of the CDR3: TGCAGCGTTTTTCTACCCCTACAGGGTACCCAGTACTTC. Protein sequence: CSVFLPLQGTQYF. Based on the CDR3 plus reference TRBV29-1 and TRBJ2-5, the full variable domain is SAVISQKPSRDICQRGTSLTIQCQVDSQVTMMFWYRQQPGQSLTLIATANQGSEATYESGFVIDKFPISRPNLTFSTLTVSNMSPEDSSIYLCSVFLPLQGTQYFGPGTRLLVL.

This rearrangement joins TRBV5-1 to TRBJ2-7; 12 nucleotides align to TRBD1. V shed 2 bases and J 4 bases; nucleotides not matched to a gene: 16. CDR1 and CDR2 from the germline V gene are SGHRS and YFSETQ. The CDR3 contains 19 residues. The CDR3 reads CASSFEPGQGARAEYEQYF. As DNA, the CDR3 is TGCGCCAGCAGCTTCGAGCCGGGACAGGGGGCGCGAGCTGAATACGAGCAGTACTTC. Using reference TRBV5-1 and TRBJ2-7 for the parts outside the CDR3, the full variable domain is KAGVTQTPRYLIKTRGQQVTLSCSPISGHRSVSWYQQTPGQGLQFLFEYFSETQRNKGNFPGRFSGRQFSNSRSEMNVSTLELGDSALYLCASSFEPGQGARAEYEQYFGPGTRLTVT.

This chain links TRBV6-5 with TRBJ1-2; D remains unclear. V was trimmed by 0 bases and J by 0 bases, leaving 11 bases between them. There are 16 residues in the CDR3. Germline V gene lookup returns CDR1 MNHEY and CDR2 SVGAGI. The CDR3 nucleotides read TGTGCCAGCAGTTACTCGGGCCCCGGGGCTAACTATGGCTACACCTTC. This gives the protein CASSYSGPGANYGYTF.

V gene TRBV5-8 combines with J gene TRBJ2-1; 7 nucleotides align to TRBD1. The V and J ends lost 4 bases and 4 bases, in that order; junction bases with no gene match: 14. Per germline, CDR1 SGHTS and CDR2 YDEGEE. The length of the CDR3 is 17 residues. CDR3 DNA sequence: TGTGCCAGCAGCATATTCATCGGACAGGATCCTTACAATGAGCAGTTCTTC. Translated: CASSIFIGQDPYNEQFF. The variable domain in full, with the rest retrieved from reference TRBV5-8 and TRBJ2-1, is EAGVTQSPTHLIKTRGQQATLRCSPISGHTSVYWYQQALGLGLQFLLWYDEGEERNRGNFPPRFSGRQFPNYSSELNVNALELEDSALYLCASSIFIGQDPYNEQFFGPGTRLTVL.

This sequence joins TRBV9 and TRBJ2-2; 9 nucleotides match TRBD2. The junction had 12 bases not matched to a gene; V was cut back by 2 bases and J by 4 bases. CDR1 SGDLS and CDR2 YYNGEE come from the germline V gene. CDR3 size: 18 residues. Here the CDR3 DNA reads TGTGCCAGCAGCGTTTCCCAGAAGCGGGGGGACACCACCGGGGAGCTGTTTTTT. Translating gives CASSVSQKRGDTTGELFF.

The chain is built from TRBV6-5 and TRBJ2-4, with D hard to call. The CDR3 contains 13 residues. The V gene's germline CDR1 is MNHEY and CDR2 SVGAGI. The germline V and J ends were trimmed by 8 bases and 0 bases, with 8 bases remaining between them. The CDR3 reads CASLSVAKNIQYF. In DNA form, the CDR3 reads TGTGCCAGCCTGAGCGTAGCCAAAAACATTCAGTACTTC.

This clone occurred a few times. The rearrangement joins TRBV5-6 to TRBJ1-6; weak D call: TRBD1 (5 bases). Deletions cut 0 bases from V and 7 bases from J, with 14 bases between. Germline V gene sequence: CDR1 SGHDT, CDR2 YYEEEE. This CDR3 spans 16 amino acids. CDR3: CASSLEGQGLNSPLHF. In nucleotides, the CDR3 is TGTGCCAGCAGCTTGGAAGGGCAGGGCCTCAATTCACCCCTCCACTTT. Full variable domain (missing parts from reference TRBV5-6 and TRBJ1-6): DAGVTQSPTHLIKTRGQQVTLRCSPKSGHDTVSWYQQALGQGPQFIFQYYEEEERQRGNFPDRFSGHQFPNYSSELNVNALLLGDSALYLCASSLEGQGLNSPLHFGNGTRLTVT.

The chain is built from TRBV5-6 and TRBJ2-7; weak D call: TRBD1 (6 bases). The length of the CDR3 is 15 residues. Germline V lookup: CDR1 SGHDT, CDR2 YYEEEE. Trimming took 0 bases from V and 6 from J, leaving 16 bases between them. The CDR3 loop reads CASSLDRVWGLEQYF. The CDR3 DNA reads as TGTGCCAGCAGCTTGGACCGGGTGTGGGGGCTCGAGCAGTACTTC. The complete variable domain, with remaining parts taken from reference TRBV5-6 and TRBJ2-7, reads DAGVTQSPTHLIKTRGQQVTLRCSPKSGHDTVSWYQQALGQGPQFIFQYYEEEERQRGNFPDRFSGHQFPNYSSELNVNALLLGDSALYLCASSLDRVWGLEQYFGPGTRLTVT.

The count of this clone is one. This chain links TRBV4-1 with TRBJ2-1, with 9 bases fitting TRBD1. J lost 1 base, V lost 8 bases, and 6 bases had no gene match. This CDR3 spans 15 amino acids. Germline V CDR1 and CDR2: MGHRA, YSYEKL. The CDR3 sequence: CASGPGTGSYNEQFF. CDR3 DNA: TGCGCCAGCGGACCCGGGACAGGGTCCTACAATGAGCAGTTCTTC.

This chain links TRBV10-3 with TRBJ2-2, with D perhaps matching TRBD1 (6 bases). The ends were cut back, 5 bases at V and 6 bases at J, with 10 bases in the middle. CDR3 length: 13 amino acids. From germline, CDR1 is ENHRY and CDR2 SYGVKD. The CDR3 is CAISRQVPGELFF. The CDR3 coding sequence is TGTGCCATCAGTCGACAGGTCCCCGGGGAGCTGTTTTTT.